Given below is one T cell receptor (beta chain) in context. This sample is drawn from a study of blood T cell repertoires in COVID-19. At the level of the study: Italy, Spain and the United States were the sources of the convalescent and acute COVID-19 samples. T cells, B-cell-depleted T cells, or PBMCs supplied cDNA or gDNA.

Original processing notes: Estimation of nucleated cell counts was performed using reference gene primer amplification. Some clones are missing from TCRdb's copy, which holds only in-frame ones; the method was immunoSEQ multiplex PCR. V and J calls and clone size follow that table, whereas D and trimming were derived from the DNA. The repertoire holds approximately 280,000 clones, around 85% seen once, with approximately 10% in the top ten. The sample taken for sequencing was peripheral blood. This receptor was taken from a woman in her seventies with acute or convalescent COVID-19.

CDR3 protein: CATGGQALEKLFF. DNA of the CDR3: TGTGCCACAGGGGGACAGGCACTTGAAAAACTGTTTTTT. V is TRBV25-1 and J is TRBJ1-4; 8 nucleotides align to TRBD1. Germline CDR1 reads MGHDK; CDR2 reads SYGVNS. The junction had 8 bases not matched to a gene; V was cut back by 10 bases and J by 7 bases. This CDR3 has 13 amino acids.